This T cell receptor beta chain originates from a study of regulatory T cells in long-lasting Graves disease (dated by TCRdb to 2020 to 2022). Regarding the complete study: In the newly diagnosed Graves' disease group, patients had been taking antithyroid drugs for less than 3 months. The study took place in China and was registered as a clinical trial. Persistent Graves' disease patients were compared with newly diagnosed Graves' disease patients by peripheral blood TCR sequencing and RNA sequencing. A total of around 35 samples underwent TCR sequencing: about 13 from persistent and approximately 20 from newly diagnosed Graves' disease patients. What the authors observed across the whole study: The study examined only peripheral blood because the primary lesion, thyroid tissue, could not be accessed. The authors noted that the small sample size was a limitation that may lower accuracy. TRBV28, TRBJ1-2 and TRBJ2-5 were preferentially used in persistent disease, while TRBV20-1 and TRBJ2-1 were favored in newly diagnosed disease. Compared with newly diagnosed patients, patients with persistent Graves' disease had lower TCR Shannon entropy and fewer highly expanded clones, which suggests clonal expansion. Sequencing and analysis were limited to the TCR beta chain. Patients with persistent disease shared more public clonotypes (about 3,000) than newly diagnosed patients did (about 1,000).

Preparation of the library involved multiplex PCR. TCRdb shows the sequencer as Illumina HiSeq 4000. TCR beta libraries were built with iRepertoire HTBI primers and Arm-PCR amplification of CDR3 regions. Before sequencing, the PCR products went through gel purification. Regarding the original processing steps: A total of some 65 TRBV and 14 TRBJ segments were identified across samples and were used for gene usage analysis of CDR3 amino acid clonotypes. Filtered high-quality paired reads were merged into contigs using COPE and FqMerger. BLAST was used to align contigs to IMGT TRBV, TRBD and TRBJ reference genes, with CDR3 defined following IMGT. Clonotypes above 0.1% frequency were classified as highly expanded clones. Repertoire diversity was measured by Shannon entropy, and V-J evenness by the Gini coefficient. Clonotypes shared by more than one individual were considered public. TCRdb reworked the public reads: Q25 trimming with fastp, MiXCR clone assembly, productive beta chains retained. Each entry is one CDR3 protein sequence, shown with its most common DNA and genes. These V and J calls derive from TCRdb rather than the authors' analysis. The sample yields roughly 400,000 distinct CDR3 sequences; 15% to 20% were counted once. The top ten hold 23% of the sample.

This clonotype was counted at least ten times. Its antigen remains undetermined. No much larger clone is present one base from it, and per-base qualities are unavailable. The sample's time point, from its label and the paper: newly diagnosed GD, antithyroid drugs for less than 3 months. For both TCR sequencing and RNA sequencing, RNA was extracted from PBMCs using TRIzol. The diagnosis of Graves' disease was made according to American Thyroid Association guidelines. The patients came from an endocrinology department in Xi'an, China. Each patient gave about 10 milliliters of peripheral blood, collected in an EDTA anticoagulant tube. Ficoll Paque Plus density gradient separation was used to isolate PBMCs, and no further T cell sorting was done. An Agilent 2100 Bioanalyzer and agarose gel were used to check RNA quality, while a NanoDrop 2000 measured RNA concentration. The junction shows trimming of 3 bases on V and 0 bases on J, plus 19 bases between the germline ends. Taken from cysteine to phenylalanine, the CDR3 has 18 residues. The entry retains the CDR3 DNA only, 54 bases that are in frame from base 1. CDR1 and CDR2, looked up from the germline V gene, are ENHRY and SYGVKD.

The same sample was also used in a study of T cells in Graves' hyperthyroidism and ophthalmopathy. As that second study puts it: A patient counted as having stable Graves' hyperthyroidism if no progression to ophthalmopathy occurred over 18 months of follow-up. Hyperthyroidism patients were newly diagnosed, with disease duration under 2 months, and aged 18 to 65 years. The study excluded patients with uncontrolled infections, other autoimmune diseases, pregnancy or lactation. Diagnoses relied on clinical symptoms, serum thyroxine and TRAb, thyroid ultrasound and orbital computed tomography. A first-round RT-PCR of the TCR CDR3 used the HTBI primer set with the Qiagen OneStep RT-PCR kit. Most expanded thyroid clonotypes (frequency above 0.001) were also detected in blood, suggesting blood repertoires may reflect thyroid immune responses. A model built on a 13 V-J signature distinguished ophthalmopathy from stable hyperthyroidism, reaching 87.88% sensitivity and 81.08% specificity in cross-validation and 80%/75% in testing. During validation, the model predicted progression to ophthalmopathy a median of around 7 months ahead of onset, with around 71% sensitivity and 72.22% specificity. A discovery cohort of about a hundred patients, approximately 45 with Graves' ophthalmopathy and approximately 57 with stable Graves' hyperthyroidism, was used to find distinguishing TCR V-J signatures. Prospective prediction of ophthalmopathy was tested in an independent validation cohort of 18 to 20 hyperthyroidism patients and some 17 patients who later progressed to ophthalmopathy. For training and testing, the 100 patients in the discovery cohort were randomly divided in a 7:3 ratio. In addition, the study compared T-cell repertoires in thyroid tissue and in blood from about six Graves' hyperthyroidism patients. After blood sampling, hyperthyroidism patients were treated with methimazole at a starting dose of 30 mg daily, and ophthalmopathy patients were treated with high-dose intravenous methylprednisolone. Libraries were constructed in a second round of multiplex PCR, after which size selection and purification were carried out. Libraries were sequenced paired-end with 100 bp reads on an Illumina HiSeq2000. SOAPnuke was used to process the raw data, throwing out any read that contained adapters or uncalled bases, had a mean Phred below 15, or lacked an exact constant-primer or identifier match. High-quality paired reads were merged with COPE v1.2.5, and unique nucleotide sequences were defined as clonotypes. Clonotypes were aligned to IMGT TRBV, TRBD and TRBJ reference segments using MiTCR v1.1. The analysis was restricted to V-J combinations with a frequency above 0.0001, which together covered over 99% of the repertoires. A TCS score was defined as the ratio between F50 (clonal expansion) and ExV (chaos), using BLOSUM62-based TCRdist between CDR3 peptides within each V-J. Welch's t-statistics and random forest reduced several hundred V-J features to roughly 13, which were used in a naive Bayes classifier (R e1071). No statistical method was used to fix the sample size in advance, and group allocation was not hidden from the investigators. The paper describes TCR Vbeta CDR3 sequencing of fewer than 150 peripheral blood samples, made up of 43 ophthalmopathy patients, approximately 73 hyperthyroidism patients and some 17 progressor patients.

The sequenced sample was peripheral blood mononuclear cells (PBMCs), obtained at new diagnosis, from a patient treated with antithyroid drugs. The TCR was taken from a woman aged 18 to 35 with Graves disease. Donor details come from another sample of the same person, matched by shared clones. This receptor chain uses TRBV10-3 and TRBJ2-3, with the D gene uncertain. The CDR3 loop reads CAISDRLLGRHSTDTQYF. At the DNA level, the sequence is TGTGCCATCAGTGACAGACTTCTAGGTAGACACAGCACAGATACGCAGTATTTT.